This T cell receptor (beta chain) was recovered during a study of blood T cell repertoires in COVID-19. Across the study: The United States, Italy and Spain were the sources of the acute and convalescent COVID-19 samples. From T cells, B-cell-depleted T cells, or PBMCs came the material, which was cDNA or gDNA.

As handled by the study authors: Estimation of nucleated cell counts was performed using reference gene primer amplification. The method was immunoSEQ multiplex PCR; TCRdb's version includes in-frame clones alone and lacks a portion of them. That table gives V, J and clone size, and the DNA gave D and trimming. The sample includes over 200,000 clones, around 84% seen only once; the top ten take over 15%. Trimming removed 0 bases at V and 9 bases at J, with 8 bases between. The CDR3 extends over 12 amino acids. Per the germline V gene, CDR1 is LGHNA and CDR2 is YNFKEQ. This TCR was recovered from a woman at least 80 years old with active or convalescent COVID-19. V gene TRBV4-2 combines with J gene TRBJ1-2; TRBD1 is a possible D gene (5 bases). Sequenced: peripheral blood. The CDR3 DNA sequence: TGTGCCAGCAGCCAAGAACAGGTTAGCTACACCTTC. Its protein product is CASSQEQVSYTF.